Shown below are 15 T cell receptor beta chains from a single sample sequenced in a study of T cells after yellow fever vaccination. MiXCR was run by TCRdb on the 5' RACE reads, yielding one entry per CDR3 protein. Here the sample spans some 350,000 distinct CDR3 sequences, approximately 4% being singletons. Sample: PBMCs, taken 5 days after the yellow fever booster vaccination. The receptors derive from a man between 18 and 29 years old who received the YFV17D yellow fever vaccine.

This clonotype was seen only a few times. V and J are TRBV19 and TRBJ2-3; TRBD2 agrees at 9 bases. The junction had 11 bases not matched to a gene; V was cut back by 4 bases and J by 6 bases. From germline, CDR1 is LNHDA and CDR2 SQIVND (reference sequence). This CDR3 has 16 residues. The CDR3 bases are TGTGCCAGTAGTAACCCGACTAGCGGCCTGAAGGATACGCAGTATTTT. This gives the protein CASSNPTSGLKDTQYF. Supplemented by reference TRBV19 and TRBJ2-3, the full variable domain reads DGGITQSPKYLFRKEGQNVTLSCEQNLNHDAMYWYRQDPGQGLRLIYYSQIVNDFQKGDIAEGYSVSREKKESFPLTVTSAQKNPTAFYLCASSNPTSGLKDTQYFGPGTRLTVL.

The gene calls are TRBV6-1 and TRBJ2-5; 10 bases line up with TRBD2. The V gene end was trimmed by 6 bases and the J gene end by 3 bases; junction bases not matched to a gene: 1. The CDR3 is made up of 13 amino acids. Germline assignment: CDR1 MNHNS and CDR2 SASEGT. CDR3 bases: TGTGCCAGCAGAGGACTAGCGGAAGAGACCCAGTACTTC. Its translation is CASRGLAEETQYF.

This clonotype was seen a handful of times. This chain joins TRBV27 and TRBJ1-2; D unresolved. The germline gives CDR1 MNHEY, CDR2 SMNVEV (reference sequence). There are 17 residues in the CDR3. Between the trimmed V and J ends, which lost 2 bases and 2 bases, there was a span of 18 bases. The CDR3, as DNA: TGTGCCAGCAGTTTAAGGGCACGGGGAGCCTCAAACTATGGCTACACCTTC. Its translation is CASSLRARGASNYGYTF.

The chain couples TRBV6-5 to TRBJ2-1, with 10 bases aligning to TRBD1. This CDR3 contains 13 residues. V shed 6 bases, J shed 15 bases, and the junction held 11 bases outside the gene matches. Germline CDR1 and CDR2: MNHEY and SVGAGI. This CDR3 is CASRGQGWQGTFF. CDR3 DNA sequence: TGTGCCAGCAGGGGACAGGGGTGGCAGGGTACGTTCTTC.

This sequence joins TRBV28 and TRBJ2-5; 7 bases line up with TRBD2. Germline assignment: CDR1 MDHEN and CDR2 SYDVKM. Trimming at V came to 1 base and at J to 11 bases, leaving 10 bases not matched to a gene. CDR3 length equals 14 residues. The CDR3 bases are TGTGCCAGCAGTTTATCGGGGTCGGGGACTAAACAGTACTTC. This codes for CASSLSGSGTKQYF.

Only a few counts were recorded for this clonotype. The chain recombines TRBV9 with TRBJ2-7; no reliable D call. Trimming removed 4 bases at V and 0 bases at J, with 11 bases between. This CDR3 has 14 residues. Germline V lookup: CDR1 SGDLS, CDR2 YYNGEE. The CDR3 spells CASSSRLSSYEQYV. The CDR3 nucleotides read TGTGCCAGCAGCTCCCGACTGAGCTCCTACGAGCAGTACGTC.

CDR3 protein: CASSHLPRATNEKLFF. The CDR3 nucleotides are TGTGCCAGCAGCCACCTCCCCAGGGCAACTAATGAAAAACTGTTTTTT. The rearrangement uses TRBV12-3 or TRBV12-4 and TRBJ1-4; D is perhaps TRBD1 (5 bases). CDR3 length equals 16 residues. V dropped 6 bases and J dropped 0 bases, with 14 bases sitting between them.

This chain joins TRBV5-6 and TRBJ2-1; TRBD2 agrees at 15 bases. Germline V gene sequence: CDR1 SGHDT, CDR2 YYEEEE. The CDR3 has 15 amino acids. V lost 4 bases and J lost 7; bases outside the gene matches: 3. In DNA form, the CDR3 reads TGTGCCAGCAGCACCGGGACTAGCGGGGGGAATGAGCAGTTCTTC. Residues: CASSTGTSGGNEQFF.

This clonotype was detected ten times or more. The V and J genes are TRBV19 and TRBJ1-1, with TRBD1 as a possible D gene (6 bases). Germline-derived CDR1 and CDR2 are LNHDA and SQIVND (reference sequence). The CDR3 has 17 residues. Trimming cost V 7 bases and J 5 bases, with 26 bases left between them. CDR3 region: CASKNPQVSGAGTEAFF. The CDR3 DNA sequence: TGTGCCAGTAAAAATCCACAGGTCTCGGGGGCTGGGACTGAAGCTTTCTTT. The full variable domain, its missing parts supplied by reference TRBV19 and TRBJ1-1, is DGGITQSPKYLFRKEGQNVTLSCEQNLNHDAMYWYRQDPGQGLRLIYYSQIVNDFQKGDIAEGYSVSREKKESFPLTVTSAQKNPTAFYLCASKNPQVSGAGTEAFFGQGTRLTVV.

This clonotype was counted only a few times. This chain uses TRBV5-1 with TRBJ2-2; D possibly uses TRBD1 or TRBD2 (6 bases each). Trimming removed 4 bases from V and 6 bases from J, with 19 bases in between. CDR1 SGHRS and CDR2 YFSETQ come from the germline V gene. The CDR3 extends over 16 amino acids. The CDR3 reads CASSQSSGAWAGELFF. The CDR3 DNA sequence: TGCGCCAGCAGCCAGTCCTCGGGGGCGTGGGCCGGGGAGCTGTTTTTT. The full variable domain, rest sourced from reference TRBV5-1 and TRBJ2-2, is KAGVTQTPRYLIKTRGQQVTLSCSPISGHRSVSWYQQTPGQGLQFLFEYFSETQRNKGNFPGRFSGRQFSNSRSEMNVSTLELGDSALYLCASSQSSGAWAGELFFGEGSRLTVL.

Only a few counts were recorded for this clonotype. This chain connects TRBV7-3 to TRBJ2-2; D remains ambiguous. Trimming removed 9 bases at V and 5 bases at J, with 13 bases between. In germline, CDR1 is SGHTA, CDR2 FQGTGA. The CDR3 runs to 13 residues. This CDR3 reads CASSGLGTGELFF. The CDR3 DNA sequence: TGTGCCAGTTCCGGGCTGGGTACCGGGGAGCTGTTTTTT. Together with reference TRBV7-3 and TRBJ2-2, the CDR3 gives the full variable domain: GAGVSQTPSNKVTEKGKYVELRCDPISGHTALYWYRQSLGQGPEFLIYFQGTGAADDSGLPNDRFFAVRPEGSVSTLKIQRTERGDSAVYLCASSGLGTGELFFGEGSRLTVL.

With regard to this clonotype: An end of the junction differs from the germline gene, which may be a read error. CDR3 sequence: CSVAGQGGDELFF. CDR3 coding DNA: TGCAGCGTTGCGGGACAGGGAGGCGATGAGCTGTTCTTC. This rearrangement joins TRBV29-1 to TRBJ2-1; 9 bases fit TRBD1. This CDR3 has 13 residues. Germline assignment: CDR1 SQVTM and CDR2 ANQGSEA.

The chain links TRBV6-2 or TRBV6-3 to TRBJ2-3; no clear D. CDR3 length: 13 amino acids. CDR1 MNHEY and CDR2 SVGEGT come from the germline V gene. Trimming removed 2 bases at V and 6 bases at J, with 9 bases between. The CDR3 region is CASSYLQLDTQYF. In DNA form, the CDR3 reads TGTGCCAGCAGTTACCTCCAGTTGGATACGCAGTATTTT.

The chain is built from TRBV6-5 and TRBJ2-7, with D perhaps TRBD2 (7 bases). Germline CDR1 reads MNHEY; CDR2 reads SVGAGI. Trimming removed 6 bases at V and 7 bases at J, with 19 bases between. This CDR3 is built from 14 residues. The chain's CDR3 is CASSTTAGAREQYF. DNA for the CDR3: TGTGCCAGCAGCACGACCGCGGGGGCTAGGGAGCAGTACTTC.

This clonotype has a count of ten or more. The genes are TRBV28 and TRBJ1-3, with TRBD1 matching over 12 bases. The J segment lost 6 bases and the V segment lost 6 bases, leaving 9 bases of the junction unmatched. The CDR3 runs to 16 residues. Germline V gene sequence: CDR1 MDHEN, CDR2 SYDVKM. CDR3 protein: CASSLTGTGGLNTIYF. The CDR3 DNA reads TGTGCCAGCAGCTTAACCGGGACAGGGGGCTTAAACACCATATATTTT.